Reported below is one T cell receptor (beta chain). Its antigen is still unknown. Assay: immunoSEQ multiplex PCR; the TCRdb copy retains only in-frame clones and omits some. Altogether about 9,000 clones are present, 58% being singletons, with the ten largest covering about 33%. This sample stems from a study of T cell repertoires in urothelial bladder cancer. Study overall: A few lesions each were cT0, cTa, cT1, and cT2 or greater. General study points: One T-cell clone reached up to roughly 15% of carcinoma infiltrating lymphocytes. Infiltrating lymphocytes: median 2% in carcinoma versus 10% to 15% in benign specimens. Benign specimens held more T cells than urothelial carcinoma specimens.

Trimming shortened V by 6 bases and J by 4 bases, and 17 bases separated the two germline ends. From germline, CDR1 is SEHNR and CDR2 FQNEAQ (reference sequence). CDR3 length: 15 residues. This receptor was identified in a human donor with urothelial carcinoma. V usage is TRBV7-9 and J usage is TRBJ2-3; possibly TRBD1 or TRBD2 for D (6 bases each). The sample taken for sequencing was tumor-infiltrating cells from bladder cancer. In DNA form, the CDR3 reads TGTGCCAGCAGACTTCCCTGGGGGGCGCCAGATACGCAGTATTTT. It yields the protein CASRLPWGAPDTQYF.